This T cell receptor (beta chain) was captured by sequencing in a study of radiotherapy plus CTLA-4 blockade in lung cancer. Study-wide background: Objective responses were documented in around 19% of patients, with disease control in 31%.

There are 17 residues in the CDR3. Germline assignment: CDR1 SGHTA and CDR2 FQGNSA. The V segment lost 1 base and the J segment 1 base; nucleotides outside the gene matches: 6. A word on this clone: Its target is unknown.

The protocol was immunoSEQ multiplex PCR, while the TCRdb copy is restricted to in-frame clones and leaves out a portion. The data show 100,000 to 150,000 clones, about 90% seen once. Participants had chemo-refractory metastatic non-small-cell lung cancer and were treated with focal radiation plus ipilimumab CTLA-4 blockade. The study, taken as a whole, reports: Researchers report tumor-derived TCR clones expanding in blood after radiotherapy plus ipilimumab. Best predicting response, reportedly, were early blood T cell clone dynamics, with interferon-beta.

Sequenced here: peripheral blood, sampled from a patient treated with radiotherapy plus ipilimumab. The chain carries TRBV7-2 and TRBJ2-1; 8 bases are shared with TRBD2. The TCR comes from a human donor with non-small cell lung cancer that progressed on radiotherapy plus ipilimumab. The CDR3 reads CASSLGSGSPSYNEQFF. CDR3 coding DNA: TGTGCCAGCAGCTTAGGGAGCGGGAGTCCTTCCTACAATGAGCAGTTCTTC.